The sequence of this T cell receptor (beta chain) was determined in a study of response to subunit inactivated influenza vaccine. MiXCR, run by TCRdb on the RT-PCR reads, gives a single entry per CDR3 protein. The table shows about 540,000 distinct CDR3 sequences, with roughly 25% occurring only once. The CDR3 contains 15 residues. With 0 bases clipped from V and 5 bases from J, the junction kept 6 bases outside the gene matches. Looked up from germline, CDR1 is SGHRS and CDR2 is YFSETQ. These data were also filed under a second study, of T cells expressing NK-cell markers. That work adds: Beta-chain TCR cDNA was generated via 5'RACE template switching with UMIs. About six donors carried dominant NKG2C+ clonotypes that made up roughly 1.0-7.5% of their CD8+ T cells. These same clonotypes (in a handful of donors) also led the CD3+CD56-NKG2C+ fraction.

The rearrangement joins TRBV5-1 to TRBJ2-5; 8 bases agree with TRBD1. The input for sequencing was CD4+ T cells sorted from PBMCs, taken about 13 days after vaccination. The receptor comes from a man in his forties or fifties who received an inactivated influenza vaccine. The CDR3 DNA is TGCGCCAGCAGCTTGGGCAGGGGGCTGTTCGAGACCCAGTACTTC. Translation gives CASSLGRGLFETQYF.